These 31 T cell receptor beta chains share one sample of origin, sequenced in a study of blood T cell repertoires in COVID-19. Produced via immunoSEQ multiplex PCR; TCRdb's table is partial and in-frame only. The sample records about 400,000 clones, 89% being singletons. What was sequenced was PBMCs or T cells enriched from blood (not recorded which). The receptors originated from a woman in her thirties who had recovered from COVID-19.

V gene TRBV7-9 combines with J gene TRBJ1-1; 7 bases match TRBD1. The CDR3 runs to 15 residues. The V segment lost 2 bases and the J segment 1 base; nucleotides outside the gene matches: 4. Germline CDR1 is SEHNR and CDR2 is FQNEAQ (reference sequence). The CDR3 protein is CASSLMGQRNTEAFF. The CDR3 DNA reads TGTGCCAGCAGCTTAATGGGACAGCGGAACACTGAAGCTTTCTTT. The entire variable domain, with the rest obtained from reference TRBV7-9 and TRBJ1-1, is as follows: DTGVSQNPRHKITKRGQNVTFRCDPISEHNRLYWYRQTLGQGPEFLTYFQNEAQLEKSRLLSDRFSAERPKGSFSTLEIQRTEQGDSAMYLCASSLMGQRNTEAFFGQGTRLTVV.

This clone appeared a single time. The chain carries TRBV7-2 and TRBJ1-1; tentatively, D is TRBD1 (5 bases). The V gene's germline CDR1 is SGHTA and CDR2 FQGNSA. Trimming removed 2 bases from V and 5 bases from J, with 15 bases in between. The CDR3 sequence is 15 residues long. The CDR3 nucleotides read TGTGCCAGCAGCTTATCGGGGGTTGGGATAACTGAAGCTTTCTTT. Encoded protein: CASSLSGVGITEAFF.

This rearrangement joins TRBV28 to TRBJ2-7; 11 bases align to TRBD2. The V segment lost 10 bases and the J segment 0 bases; nucleotides outside the gene matches: 8. This CDR3 has 15 residues. Per the germline V gene, CDR1 is MDHEN and CDR2 is SYDVKM. The CDR3 spells CATRLAGLSSYEQYF. CDR3 nucleotide sequence: TGTGCCACCCGACTAGCGGGACTGAGCTCCTACGAGCAGTACTTC.

For this clone: At the DNA level, this CDR3 is encoded by other sequences in the same sample as well. The chain recombines TRBV5-1 with TRBJ1-1; D is ambiguous. V lost 0 bases and J 2 bases, leaving 5 bases between the germline ends. The CDR3 is 13 residues long. Per germline, CDR1 SGHRS and CDR2 YFSETQ. CDR3 sequence: CASSLASNTEAFF. The CDR3 region has the DNA TGCGCCAGCAGCTTGGCCAGTAACACTGAAGCTTTCTTT.

The chain links TRBV6-5 to TRBJ2-7; 10 positions agree with TRBD2. The CDR3 contains 14 residues. J gave up 0 bases and V 6 bases, and 2 bases lay outside the gene matches. CDR1 and CDR2 (germline): MNHEY, SVGAGI. CDR3 sequence reads: CASRAGGSSYEQYF. The DNA for the CDR3 is TGTGCCAGCAGAGCGGGGGGGAGCTCCTACGAGCAGTACTTC.

The chain couples TRBV29-1 to TRBJ1-5; D possibly corresponds to TRBD1 (6 bases). The V gene's germline CDR1 is SQVTM and CDR2 ANQGSEA. Trimming shortened V by 6 bases and J by 2 bases, and 11 bases separated the two germline ends. This CDR3 spans 13 amino acids. The CDR3 region is CSVGGQRNQPQHF. In nucleotides, the CDR3 is TGCAGCGTCGGAGGACAGCGCAATCAGCCCCAGCATTTT.

This clone has a single count. The genes are TRBV11-2 and TRBJ2-3; TRBD2 agrees at 9 bases. Germline CDR1 and CDR2: SGHAT and FQNNGV. The CDR3 has 17 amino acids. Trimming removed 4 bases from V and 5 bases from J; junction bases left unmatched: 13. The CDR3 sequence is CASSSRGLAGEGDTQYF. DNA for the CDR3: TGTGCCAGCAGCTCCCGGGGGTTAGCGGGAGAGGGAGATACGCAGTATTTT.

The CDR3 here is CATSSPALGNTGELFF. CDR3 bases: TGTGCCACCAGCTCGCCTGCGCTAGGTAACACCGGGGAGCTGTTTTTT. This sequence joins TRBV15 and TRBJ2-2; no firm D call. V was cut by 5 bases and J by 2 bases, with 15 bases left in between. This CDR3 spans 16 amino acids. CDR1 is LNHNV and CDR2 is YYDKDF in the germline V gene (reference sequence). Complete variable domain (other parts from reference TRBV15 and TRBJ2-2): DAMVIQNPRYQVTQFGKPVTLSCSQTLNHNVMYWYQQKSSQAPKLLFHYYDKDFNNEADTPDNFQSRRPNTSFCFLDIRSPGLGDTAMYLCATSSPALGNTGELFFGEGSRLTVL.

V is TRBV27 and J is TRBJ2-7; TRBD1 aligns across 7 bases. The V gene's germline CDR1 is MNHEY and CDR2 SMNVEV (reference sequence). V was pared by 5 bases and J by 3 bases, with 16 bases of the junction left unmatched. There are 17 residues in the CDR3. CDR3 loop: CASSKGQANLPFYEQYF. The DNA of the CDR3 is TGTGCCAGCAGTAAAGGACAGGCAAATCTTCCCTTCTACGAGCAGTACTTC.

The chain is built from TRBV11-2 and TRBJ2-3, with D tentatively TRBD2 (5 bases). The CDR3 is made up of 17 amino acids. Germline CDR1 SGHAT, CDR2 FQNNGV. V gave up 1 base and J gave up 0 bases, with 14 bases separating them. CDR3 region: CASSLGLGGGSTDTQYF. In nucleotides, the CDR3 is TGTGCCAGCAGCTTAGGGCTCGGAGGCGGGAGCACAGATACGCAGTATTTT. The full variable domain, rest sourced from reference TRBV11-2 and TRBJ2-3, is EAGVAQSPRYKIIEKRQSVAFWCNPISGHATLYWYQQILGQGPKLLIQFQNNGVVDDSQLPKDRFSAERLKGVDSTLKIQPAKLEDSAVYLCASSLGLGGGSTDTQYFGPGTRLTVL.

The chain carries TRBV19 and TRBJ2-7; 7 nucleotides match TRBD1. Unmatched junction bases numbered 9, after V lost 6 bases and J lost 1 base. The CDR3 runs 15 residues. The germline V gene has CDR1 LNHDA and CDR2 SQIVND (reference sequence). CDR3 DNA: TGTGCCAGTAGCACAGGGGTTTTATATTCCTACGAGCAGTACTTC. It specifies CASSTGVLYSYEQYF.

The CDR3 here is CASSLTSGVSGNEQFF. The CDR3 nucleotides are TGTGCCAGCAGCTTGACTAGCGGGGTGAGTGGAAATGAGCAGTTCTTC. This chain links TRBV3-1 (or the pseudogene TRBV3-2) with TRBJ2-1; 11 bases match TRBD2. This CDR3 has 16 residues. J was trimmed by 7 bases and V by 5 bases; bases with no gene match: 10. Germline lookup yields CDR1 LGHDT and CDR2 YNNKEL (reference sequence).

V and J are TRBV4-2 and TRBJ2-2; TRBD1 might be the D (6 bases). This CDR3 is built from 15 residues. Germline V gene sequence: CDR1 LGHNA, CDR2 YNFKEQ. Trimming removed 0 bases at V and 6 bases at J, with 11 bases between. This CDR3 reads CASSQDVPGAGELFF. As DNA, the CDR3 is TGTGCCAGCAGCCAAGATGTGCCAGGGGCCGGGGAGCTGTTTTTT.

The rearrangement joins TRBV6-7 to TRBJ2-3, with D hard to call. TRBV6-7 counts as an open reading frame of uncertain function. The CDR3 length is 16 residues. Trimming stripped 0 bases from V and 3 bases from J, with 13 bases between. CDR3 amino acids: CASSYSDLRITDTQYF. In nucleotides, the CDR3 is TGTGCCAGCAGTTACTCCGATCTCAGGATTACAGATACGCAGTATTTT.

The genes are TRBV21-1 and TRBJ1-2; the tabulated D call, TRBD1, remains unverified against the DNA. TRBV21-1 is designated a pseudogene. The CDR3 is made up of 16 amino acids. Here the CDR3 DNA reads TGTGCCAGCAGTAACTACAGGGATGGGCTCAACTATGGCTACACCTTC. Translation: CASSNYRDGLNYGYTF.

This clone was counted once. CDR3 sequence (DNA): TGTGCCAGCAGCCAAGAACCACCGGGACAGGGGTCTGGGGCCAACGTCCTGACTTTC. Encoded protein: CASSQEPPGQGSGANVLTF. The chain employs TRBV3-1 (or the pseudogene TRBV3-2) and TRBJ2-6; 10 nucleotides align to TRBD1. The V and J ends lost 0 bases and 1 base, in that order; junction bases with no gene match: 6. The CDR3 runs 19 residues. The germline V gene encodes CDR1 LGHDT and CDR2 YNNKEL (reference sequence).

The V call is TRBV29-1, the J call TRBJ1-1, with 8 nucleotides matching TRBD1. Per the germline V gene, CDR1 is SQVTM and CDR2 is ANQGSEA. With 6 bases clipped from V and 0 bases from J, the junction kept 3 bases outside the gene matches. The CDR3 is 13 residues long. The CDR3 here is CSVADRVNTEAFF. The CDR3, as DNA: TGCAGCGTAGCGGACAGGGTGAACACTGAAGCTTTCTTT.

The chain combines TRBV29-1 with TRBJ1-1; the D is unclear. There are 12 residues in the CDR3. In germline, CDR1 is SQVTM, CDR2 ANQGSEA. V was clipped by 7 bases and J by 3 bases, with 12 bases between them. CDR3 bases: TGCAGCGCCCTACCGTTAGACACTGAAGCTTTCTTT. Protein product: CSALPLDTEAFF.

The CDR3 sequence: CSASQSSRAYNEQFF. The CDR3 nucleotides read TGCAGTGCTAGTCAAAGCAGCAGGGCATACAATGAGCAGTTCTTC. The chain uses TRBV20-1 and TRBJ2-1; D possibly corresponds to TRBD1 (5 bases). Germline loops: CDR1 DFQATT, CDR2 SNEGSKA (reference sequence). The CDR3 extends over 15 amino acids. Trimming removed 3 bases at V and 4 bases at J, with 16 bases between.

This chain uses TRBV28 with TRBJ2-5; tentatively, D is TRBD1 (6 bases). CDR1 and CDR2 from the germline V gene are MDHEN and SYDVKM. The CDR3 runs to 14 residues. Trimming took 0 bases from V and 3 from J, leaving 8 bases between them. CDR3 bases: TGTGCCAGCAGTTTATGGTCAGGGGAAGAGACCCAGTACTTC. Translating gives CASSLWSGEETQYF. Full variable domain (missing parts from reference TRBV28 and TRBJ2-5): DVKVTQSSRYLVKRTGEKVFLECVQDMDHENMFWYRQDPGLGLRLIYFSYDVKMKEKGDIPEGYSVSREKKERFSLILESASTNQTSMYLCASSLWSGEETQYFGPGTRLLVL.

The chain joins TRBV18 to TRBJ1-1, with D perhaps matching TRBD1 (6 bases). CDR1 is KGHSH, CDR2 LQKENI, per germline. Trimming pared 0 bases from V and 2 bases from J, leaving 10 bases between. The CDR3 covers 15 residues. CDR3 protein: CASSPPNGGNTEAFF. For the CDR3, the DNA is TGTGCCAGCTCACCACCGAATGGGGGCAACACTGAAGCTTTCTTT.

This chain connects TRBV14 to TRBJ1-4; 7 positions match TRBD1. Looked up from germline, CDR1 is SGHDN and CDR2 is FVKESK. The CDR3 is made up of 17 amino acids. V lost 0 bases to trimming and J lost 6 bases; unmatched junction nucleotides: 10. The CDR3 nucleotides read TGTGCCAGCAGCCAAGACCCGACAGGGATAAGGCATGAAAAACTGTTTTTT. As protein: CASSQDPTGIRHEKLFF.

This clone showed up just a few times. The chain combines TRBV29-1 with TRBJ1-5, with D possibly being TRBD1 (6 bases). The germline V gene encodes CDR1 SQVTM and CDR2 ANQGSEA. This CDR3 has 14 residues. Trimming cost V 7 bases and J 6 bases, with 19 bases left between them. CDR3 nucleotide sequence: TGCAGCGCCGAGGGGGGGCTTAGGGGTCAGCCCCAGCATTTT. As protein: CSAEGGLRGQPQHF.

The chain couples TRBV9 to TRBJ2-1; 7 bases line up with TRBD2. The V gene's germline CDR1 is SGDLS and CDR2 YYNGEE. This CDR3 comprises 14 residues. The V gene end was trimmed by 3 bases and the J gene end by 6 bases; junction bases not matched to a gene: 6. Here the CDR3 DNA reads TGTGCCAGCAGCGGGACTAGTGTCTCCAATGAGCAGTTCTTC. Translated, it gives CASSGTSVSNEQFF.

The chain carries TRBV28 and TRBJ1-5; D remains unclear. The V gene lost 8 bases and the J gene lost 3 bases, with 20 bases spanning the gap. Germline V gene sequence: CDR1 MDHEN, CDR2 SYDVKM. The CDR3 extends over 16 amino acids. The CDR3 bases are TGTGCCAGCGGTCCCCAGAGGTCAACGATCAATCAGCCCCAGCATTTT. Protein: CASGPQRSTINQPQHF. Supplemented by reference TRBV28 and TRBJ1-5, the full variable domain reads DVKVTQSSRYLVKRTGEKVFLECVQDMDHENMFWYRQDPGLGLRLIYFSYDVKMKEKGDIPEGYSVSREKKERFSLILESASTNQTSMYLCASGPQRSTINQPQHFGDGTRLSIL.

The chain recombines TRBV10-3 with TRBJ1-6; 7 bases are a match to TRBD1. Germline V gene data show CDR1 as ENHRY and CDR2 as SYGVKD. This CDR3 comprises 12 residues. The junction had 7 bases not matched to a gene; V was cut back by 9 bases and J by 11 bases. CDR3 amino acids: CAISRDSAPLHF. The CDR3 DNA sequence: TGTGCCATATCCAGGGACAGCGCACCCCTCCACTTT.

The chain is built from TRBV7-9 and TRBJ2-1; 15 nucleotides match TRBD2. The CDR3 spans 18 residues. J was trimmed by 4 bases and V by 5 bases; bases with no gene match: 9. Germline CDR1 reads SEHNR; CDR2 reads FQNEAQ (reference sequence). CDR3 amino acids: CASSRTSGGASQYNEQFF. CDR3 DNA sequence: TGTGCCAGCAGCAGGACTAGCGGGGGGGCGTCGCAATACAATGAGCAGTTCTTC.

V gene TRBV7-2 combines with J gene TRBJ1-6, with 7 bases lining up with TRBD1. V was clipped by 5 bases and J by 6 bases; unmatched bases: 10. Looked up from germline, CDR1 is SGHTA and CDR2 is FQGNSA. CDR3 length: 16 residues. CDR3 coding DNA: TGTGCCAGCAGCGCCACGGACAGGTTGAGTAATTCACCCCTCCACTTT. Translation: CASSATDRLSNSPLHF. Combining the CDR3 with reference TRBV7-2 and TRBJ1-6 gives the whole variable domain GAGVSQSPSNKVTEKGKDVELRCDPISGHTALYWYRQSLGQGLEFLIYFQGNSAPDKSGLPSDRFSAERTGGSVSTLTIQRTQQEDSAVYLCASSATDRLSNSPLHFGNGTRLTVT.

In the case of this clone: The identical CDR3 is also encoded by other nucleotide sequences in the sample. V gene TRBV27 combines with J gene TRBJ2-7; TRBD1 matches 7 bases. CDR3 size: 14 residues. After removal of 5 bases from V and 2 bases from J, the junction contained 6 bases not matched to a gene. Germline V gene sequence: CDR1 MNHEY, CDR2 SMNVEV (reference sequence). CDR3 in amino acids: CASSPRQGAYEQYF. In DNA, the CDR3 is TGTGCCAGCAGTCCGCGACAGGGTGCCTACGAGCAGTACTTC.

This rearrangement joins TRBV12-3 or TRBV12-4 to TRBJ2-7; a weak D match, TRBD1 (5 bases). The V end lost 3 bases, the J end lost 6 bases, and 9 bases lay between the germline ends. The CDR3 contains 12 residues. The CDR3 DNA follows: TGTGCCAGCAGTTTGACAGTCGGCGAGCAGTACTTC. It specifies CASSLTVGEQYF.

This chain connects TRBV5-5 to TRBJ1-5, with D unclear. This CDR3 is 13 amino acids long. Trimming removed 0 bases from V and 6 bases from J, with 7 bases in between. The germline V gene encodes CDR1 SGHKS and CDR2 YYEKEE (reference sequence). The CDR3 reads CASSLGSGQPQHF. The CDR3 DNA reads as TGTGCCAGCAGCTTGGGGAGTGGTCAGCCCCAGCATTTT.